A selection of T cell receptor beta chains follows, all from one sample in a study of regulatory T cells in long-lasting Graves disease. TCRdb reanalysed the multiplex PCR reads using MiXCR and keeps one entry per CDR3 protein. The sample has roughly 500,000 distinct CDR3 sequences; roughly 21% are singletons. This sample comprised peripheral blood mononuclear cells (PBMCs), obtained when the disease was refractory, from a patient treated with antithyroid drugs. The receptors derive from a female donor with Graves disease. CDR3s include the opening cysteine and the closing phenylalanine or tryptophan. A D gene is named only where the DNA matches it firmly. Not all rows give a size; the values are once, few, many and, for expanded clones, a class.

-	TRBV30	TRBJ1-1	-	TGTGCCTGGAGTTCTACAGGGTACCATGAAGCTTTCTTT	CAWSSTGYHEAFF
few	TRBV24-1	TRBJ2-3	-	TGTGCCACCAGTGGCGTAGGTGGGATGCAGCCCCAGTATTTT	CATSGVGGMQPQYF
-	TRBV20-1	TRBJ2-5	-	TGCAGTGCACGAGAAGAGACCCAGTACTTC	CSAREETQYF
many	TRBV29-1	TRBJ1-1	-	TGCAGCGTTGCGGGGGGGCTGGGAACTGAAGCTTTCTTT	CSVAGGLGTEAFF
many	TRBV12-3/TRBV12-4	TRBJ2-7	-	TGTGCCAGCAGCTTAACGGGGACTTCGTACGAGCAGTACTTC	CASSLTGTSYEQYF
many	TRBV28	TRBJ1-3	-	TGTGCCAGCAGCCTCTTCACCGGGACATCTGGAAACACCATATATTTT	CASSLFTGTSGNTIYF
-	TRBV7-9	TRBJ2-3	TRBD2	TGTGCCAGCAGCCCATCCAGCGGGGTAACAGATACGCAGTATTTT	CASSPSSGVTDTQYF
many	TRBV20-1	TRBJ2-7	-	TGCAGTGCTAGAGCCTGGGGGAGCAGGGGTGATTACGAGCAGTACTTC	CSARAWGSRGDYEQYF
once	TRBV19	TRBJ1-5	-	TGTGCCAGTAGTATAGGTTGGGCAGGAGACAATCAGCCCCAGCATTTT	CASSIGWAGDNQPQHF
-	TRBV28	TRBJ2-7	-	TGTGCCAGCAGTTATCGGGAGTTCAGCGACGAGCAGTACTTC	CASSYREFSDEQYF
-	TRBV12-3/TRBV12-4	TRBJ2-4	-	TGTGCCAGCAGTTTGGTGTCGGCCAAAAACATTCAGTACTTC	CASSLVSAKNIQYF
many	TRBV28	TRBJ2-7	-	TGTGCCAGCAGGGACAGTGCCTACGAGCAGTACTTC	CASRDSAYEQYF